The sequence of this TCR beta chain was determined in a study of T cells in Graves' hyperthyroidism and ophthalmopathy. Study results and caveats: Ophthalmopathy, as predicted by the model, came a median roughly 6.5 months after the prediction. Through a model of 13 V-J features, ophthalmopathy was separated from stable hyperthyroidism.

There are many counts of this clonotype. Its antigen remains unknown. The TCR beta CDR3 regions underwent amplification using RNA transcripts as the source. HTBI primers drove first-round RT-PCR of the TCR CDR3. One entry per CDR3 protein results from TCRdb running MiXCR on the multiplex PCR reads. Among about 130,000 distinct CDR3 sequences listed, more than 20% were seen once. The germline V gene has CDR1 DFQATT and CDR2 SNEGSKA (reference sequence). With 5 bases removed from V and 0 bases from J, the gap between germline ends came to 8 bases. This CDR3 has 13 amino acids. Uncontrolled infection, other autoimmune disease, pregnancy and lactation each barred patients from inclusion. Blood was sampled at initial diagnosis of hyperthyroidism, prior to onset of any ophthalmopathy symptoms.

Specimen: blood. The sequence was collected from a woman in her fifties or sixties with Graves' hyperthyroidism that later progressed to Graves' ophthalmopathy. The chain links TRBV20-1 to TRBJ1-5; tentative D call: TRBD1 (5 bases). Here the CDR3 reads CSAGGLSNQPQHF. DNA of the CDR3: TGCAGTGCTGGGGGACTTAGCAATCAGCCCCAGCATTTT.